This section outlines one T cell receptor (beta chain) sequence together with its context. Its antigen is unidentified. This sample is part of a study of T cell responses to AZD1222 COVID-19 vaccine. Study-level results: Spike-specific TCR breadth rose after two AZD1222 doses, and depth rose as well. All repertoire sampling was performed exclusively after the peak T cell response. The study reported that nearly half of spike-specific TCRs target unmutated variant regions.

The table came from immunoSEQ multiplex PCR; TCRdb's copy has only in-frame clones and leaves some out. The repertoire holds about 99,000 clones, with nearly 90% as singletons. The CDR3 consists of 13 residues. V lost 4 bases, J lost 6 bases, and 7 bases lay in between. Germline V gene lookup returns CDR1 SGHVS and CDR2 FQNEAQ. V and J are TRBV7-8 and TRBJ1-6; D gene ambiguous. The receptor's source is an adult in good health. The sample consisted of peripheral blood, taken on day 0 of AZD1222 vaccination. The CDR3 DNA reads TGTGCCAGCAGCTCTATCCCTAATTCACCCCTCCACTTT. Protein: CASSSIPNSPLHF.